A selection of T cell receptor beta chains follows, all from one sample in a study of early T cells in non-severe SARS-CoV-2 infection. Using its own MiXCR run on the 5' RACE reads, TCRdb lists one record per CDR3 protein. The data contain 30,000 to 45,000 distinct CDR3 sequences, 9.9% of them singletons. Sequencing was performed on whole blood. These receptors came from an adult who was a healthcare worker with PCR-confirmed SARS-CoV-2 infection or an uninfected control (not recorded which). CDR3s include the opening cysteine and the closing phenylalanine or tryptophan. The D gene is left open where the match is weak. Rows give clone size only sometimes, using once, few, many, or a class for an expanded clone.

NA	medium-sized	TRBV29-1	TRBJ2-1	TGCAGCGTTGGGGTAGGACCAAATGAGCAGTTCTTC	CSVGVGPNEQFF
NA	many	TRBV5-6	TRBJ2-7	TGTGCCAGCAGCTCACCTCCGGACAGTTTCTCCTACGAGCAGTACTTC	CASSSPPDSFSYEQYF
TRBD1	many	TRBV4-2	TRBJ2-7	TGTGCCAGCAGCGCAGATCTGACAGGGTCCTACGAGCAGTACTTC	CASSADLTGSYEQYF
NA	few	TRBV5-1	TRBJ1-1	TGCGCCAGCAGCTTGGATGGGGGGTCAAACACTGAAGCTTTCTTT	CASSLDGGSNTEAFF
TRBD1	NA	TRBV28	TRBJ1-1	TGTGCCAGCAGACCCCAGGGGGGATGGAACACTGAAGCTTTCTTT	CASRPQGGWNTEAFF
TRBD1	many	TRBV28	TRBJ1-4	TGTGCCAGCAGTCTACCCGACAGGGGGCGGAGTGAAAAACTGTTTTTT	CASSLPDRGRSEKLFF
NA	many	TRBV27	TRBJ1-1	TGTGCCAGCAGTCCTCTTGGGGCGCACGCTGAAGCTTTCTTT	CASSPLGAHAEAFF
NA	many	TRBV12-3/TRBV12-4	TRBJ1-2	TGTGCCAGCAGTTTATTAAGAGACTCTGGCTACACCTTC	CASSLLRDSGYTF
NA	many	TRBV7-9	TRBJ1-5	TGTGCCAGCAGCTTCCGAGGGCTGCCCCAGCATTTT	CASSFRGLPQHF
TRBD1	few	TRBV29-1	TRBJ2-7	TGCAGCGTTGACGGGACAGTTCCCTACGAGCAGTACTTC	CSVDGTVPYEQYF
TRBD1	many	TRBV7-2	TRBJ2-1	TGTGCCAGCAGCTTAGACAGGGGCTCTCGAAATGAGCAGTTCTTC	CASSLDRGSRNEQFF
NA	many	TRBV21-1	TRBJ2-7	TGTGCCAGCAGCAAACCGGGGGCATCCCCCTCGTGGTACGAGCAGTACTTC	CASSKPGASPSWYEQYF
NA	many	TRBV25-1	TRBJ2-2	TGTGCCAGCAGTGTGGACTACACCGGGGAGCTGTTTTTT	CASSVDYTGELFF
NA	many	TRBV7-2	TRBJ1-6	TGTGCCAGCAGCTTAGGGGCCTATAATTCACCCCTCCACTTT	CASSLGAYNSPLHF
TRBD1	many	TRBV12-3/TRBV12-4	TRBJ1-3	TGTGCCAGCAGTTCAGGGGGGGCGTCTGGAAACACCATATATTTT	CASSSGGASGNTIYF
NA	NA	TRBV7-9	TRBJ2-7	TGTGCCAGCAGCTTAGAATTCTGGGAGCAGTACTTC	CASSLEFWEQYF
NA	many	TRBV2	TRBJ2-2	TGTGCCAGCAGGCCCCCGGGACTCAACACCGGGGAGCTGTTTTTT	CASRPPGLNTGELFF
TRBD2	many	TRBV28	TRBJ2-1	TGTGCCAGCACTCCCCGAATAGCGGGGGGGGTTGAGCAGTTCTTC	CASTPRIAGGVEQFF
NA	many	TRBV11-2	TRBJ1-1	TGTGCCAGCAGCTGGGCCAACACTGAAGCTTTCTTT	CASSWANTEAFF
NA	many	TRBV14	TRBJ2-4	TGTGCCAGCAGCCAAGATTCGTTAGCAGTTCGGTACTTC	CASSQDSLAVRYF
TRBD1	many	TRBV7-2	TRBJ2-7	TGTGCCAGCAGCTTAGGAGCACAGGGGGGAGCTTACGAGCAGTACTTC	CASSLGAQGGAYEQYF
NA	many	TRBV20-1	TRBJ1-2	TGCAGTGCTAGAGTGGAGATCTATGGCTACACCTTC	CSARVEIYGYTF
NA	NA	TRBV6-6	TRBJ2-3	TGTGCCAGCAAGGGGACTAGCACAGATACGCAGTATTTT	CASKGTSTDTQYF
TRBD1	many	TRBV4-1	TRBJ1-5	TGCGCCAGCAGCCAACAACAGGGGTCTTATAGCAATCAGCCCCAGCATTTT	CASSQQQGSYSNQPQHF
TRBD1	many	TRBV20-1	TRBJ2-2	TGCAGTGCCAAGGGGGACAGGGAGGCCGGGGAGCTGTTTTTT	CSAKGDREAGELFF
NA	many	TRBV29-1	TRBJ2-7	TGCAGCGTTGTACAGGGTTCCCACGAGCAGTACTTC	CSVVQGSHEQYF
TRBD1	many	TRBV29-1	TRBJ2-7	TGCAGCGTTGCGAGACAGGGGGGATACGAGCAGTACTTC	CSVARQGGYEQYF
TRBD2	many	TRBV12-3/TRBV12-4	TRBJ2-5	TGTGCCAGCAGTTTAGGCGGGGGGGCCTGGGAGACCCAGTACTTC	CASSLGGGAWETQYF
TRBD1	few	TRBV2	TRBJ2-3	TGTGCCAGCATCAGGGACAGGGGACGCACAGATACGCAGTATTTT	CASIRDRGRTDTQYF
NA	many	TRBV6-2/TRBV6-3	TRBJ1-6	TGTGCCAGCTCAACGTCCGTGATCTATAATTCACCCCTCCACTTT	CASSTSVIYNSPLHF
NA	NA	TRBV15	TRBJ2-2	TGTGCCACCAGCAGAGGCGAGATCGAGACCGGGGAGCTGTTTTTT	CATSRGEIETGELFF